This is a list of T cell receptor beta chains from one sample in a study of robustness of blood B and T cell sequencing. TCRdb itself ran the PCR reads through MiXCR, one entry per CDR3 protein. The table includes some 1,600 distinct CDR3 sequences, approximately 61% detected once. What was sequenced was peripheral blood. The receptors come from a human donor in good health. Both conserved end residues are part of each CDR3. Each record gives: clone size, J gene, V gene, D gene, CDR3 DNA, CDR3 protein. The D gene is left open where the match is weak. Expanded clones get a size class; other rows say once, few or many, or leave the size out.

size: NA
J: TRBJ2-7
V: TRBV5-1
D: TRBD1
DNA: TGCGCCAGCAGCTTTCATGGGACAGGCCTCGGCGAGCAGTACTTC
CDR3: CASSFHGTGLGEQYF

size: NA
J: TRBJ2-3
V: TRBV6-1
D: NA
DNA: TGTGCCAGCAGTGAAAACGGGGGTAGCACAGATACGCAGTATTTT
CDR3: CASSENGGSTDTQYF

size: NA
J: TRBJ2-5
V: TRBV29-1
D: NA
DNA: TGCAGCGTTGAAGGGGTTTGGAGGGGTCGGCAAGAGACCCAGTACTTC
CDR3: CSVEGVWRGRQETQYF

size: few
J: TRBJ1-4
V: TRBV10-3
D: TRBD1
DNA: TGTGCCACCTCCGGGACAGTTAATGAAAAACTGTTTTTT
CDR3: CATSGTVNEKLFF

size: NA
J: TRBJ1-2
V: TRBV20-1
D: NA
DNA: TGCAGTGCTAGTGCCAGGCTGAATGATGGCTACACCTTC
CDR3: CSASARLNDGYTF

size: NA
J: TRBJ1-1
V: TRBV5-5
D: NA
DNA: TGTGCCAGCAGTCGACAGGCCGATAACACTGAAGCTTTCTTT
CDR3: CASSRQADNTEAFF

size: NA
J: TRBJ2-2
V: TRBV6-4
D: NA
DNA: TGTGCCAGCAGTGACTCGGCAGGGGTGAACGGGGAGCTGTTTTTT
CDR3: CASSDSAGVNGELFF

size: NA
J: TRBJ1-1
V: TRBV15
D: NA
DNA: TGTGCCACCAGCAGGACGACGGACCCTGACACTGAAGCTTTCTTT
CDR3: CATSRTTDPDTEAFF

size: NA
J: TRBJ2-2
V: TRBV9
D: TRBD1
DNA: TGTGCCAGCAGCGCGGACAGGGGGGCCACCGGGGAGCTGTTTTTT
CDR3: CASSADRGATGELFF

size: NA
J: TRBJ2-7
V: TRBV11-3
D: NA
DNA: TGTGCCAGCAGCTCCGGACGGGCCTTCCACGAGCAGTACTTC
CDR3: CASSSGRAFHEQYF

size: few
J: TRBJ1-1
V: TRBV10-3
D: NA
DNA: TGTGCCGCTGGTCGGGGAAAGAACACTGAAGCTTTCTTT
CDR3: CAAGRGKNTEAFF

size: NA
J: TRBJ2-1
V: TRBV6-5
D: TRBD1
DNA: TGTGCCAGCAGTTCTCCCCGGGACAGCTCCTACAATGAGCAGTTCTTC
CDR3: CASSSPRDSSYNEQFF

size: once
J: TRBJ2-7
V: TRBV5-1
D: NA
DNA: TGCGCCAGCAGCTGGGGGGACCTGAGCTCCTACGAGCAGTACTTC
CDR3: CASSWGDLSSYEQYF

size: NA
J: TRBJ2-3
V: TRBV20-1
D: TRBD2
DNA: TGCAGTGCTAGGGATCGCCTAGCGGGGGGGCGGAATACGCAGTATTTT
CDR3: CSARDRLAGGRNTQYF

size: NA
J: TRBJ1-6
V: TRBV20-1
D: TRBD1
DNA: TGCAGTGCTAGAGCCGGGACAGCAAATAATTCACCCCTCCACTTT
CDR3: CSARAGTANNSPLHF

size: NA
J: TRBJ2-7
V: TRBV5-1
D: NA
DNA: TGCGCCAGCAGCTTGAACTATAACTACGAGCAGTACTTC
CDR3: CASSLNYNYEQYF

size: NA
J: TRBJ1-1
V: TRBV10-3
D: NA
DNA: TGTGCCATCAGTGACAGCCTTTTCATGAACACTGAAGCTTTCTTT
CDR3: CAISDSLFMNTEAFF

size: NA
J: TRBJ2-7
V: TRBV30
D: NA
DNA: TGTGCCTGCTCCGAAACCCGACAACTTTCCTACGAGCAGTACTTC
CDR3: CACSETRQLSYEQYF

size: NA
J: TRBJ2-6
V: TRBV28
D: NA
DNA: TGTGCCAGCAGGAGGCCCCCCGGTTCTGGGGCCAACGTCCTGACTTTC
CDR3: CASRRPPGSGANVLTF

size: NA
J: TRBJ1-1
V: TRBV15
D: NA
DNA: TGTGCCACCAGCAGAGATGCGTCGGACCGGGACACTGAAGCTTTCTTT
CDR3: CATSRDASDRDTEAFF

size: NA
J: TRBJ2-7
V: TRBV20-1
D: TRBD1
DNA: TGCAGTGCTGCGGACAGGGGGAACGAGCAGTACTTC
CDR3: CSAADRGNEQYF

size: NA
J: TRBJ1-2
V: TRBV5-1
D: NA
DNA: TGCGCCAGCAGCTCGGGGAGATCCCTCTATGGCTACACCTTC
CDR3: CASSSGRSLYGYTF

size: NA
J: TRBJ2-7
V: TRBV7-2
D: NA
DNA: TGTGCCAGCAGCTTAGGACTGGGGGACGAAAGCTCCTACGAGCAGTACTTC
CDR3: CASSLGLGDESSYEQYF

size: NA
J: TRBJ2-1
V: TRBV6-6
D: TRBD2
DNA: TGTGCCAGCAGTCCTTGGACTAGCGGGGGTCGGGATGAGCAGTTCTTC
CDR3: CASSPWTSGGRDEQFF

size: NA
J: TRBJ1-6
V: TRBV20-1
D: TRBD1
DNA: TGCAGTGCTAGATTACCGGGACAGCCTAATTCACCCCTCCACTTT
CDR3: CSARLPGQPNSPLHF

size: NA
J: TRBJ2-2
V: TRBV9
D: TRBD2
DNA: TGTGCCAGCAGCTCACCTAGCGGTGGGAACACCGGGGAGCTGTTTTTT
CDR3: CASSSPSGGNTGELFF

size: few
J: TRBJ2-1
V: TRBV10-3
D: NA
DNA: TGTGCCATCAGGGCGACAGAAGACTCCCCCAGACCGTCCCGAAACAATGAGCAGTTCTTC
CDR3: CAIRATEDSPRPSRNNEQFF

size: NA
J: TRBJ2-2
V: TRBV19
D: NA
DNA: TGTGCCAGTAGTATAGTCGACAGCATCAACAACGGGGAGCTGTTTTTT
CDR3: CASSIVDSINNGELFF

size: NA
J: TRBJ2-7
V: TRBV12-5
D: TRBD2
DNA: TGTGCTAGTGGTTTGGTCCCTCTCGGGGGGACTAGCAGGTACGAGCAGTACTTC
CDR3: CASGLVPLGGTSRYEQYF

size: NA
J: TRBJ2-2
V: TRBV5-1
D: NA
DNA: TGCGCCAGCAGCTTTGGGGGCATCACCGGGGAGCTGTTTTTT
CDR3: CASSFGGITGELFF

size: NA
J: TRBJ1-1
V: TRBV5-6
D: NA
DNA: TGTGCCAGCAGCCATGACAGGTCCGGGACTGAAGCTTTCTTT
CDR3: CASSHDRSGTEAFF

size: NA
J: TRBJ2-3
V: TRBV6-5
D: NA
DNA: TGTGCCAGCAGTTACTCGACAGGCACAGATACGCAGTATTTT
CDR3: CASSYSTGTDTQYF

size: NA
J: TRBJ2-1
V: TRBV20-1
D: NA
DNA: TGCAGTGCACAGGGCAGGGTGGAAAAGGAGCAGTTCTTC
CDR3: CSAQGRVEKEQFF